This is a list of T cell receptor beta chains from one sample in a study of T cell responses to AZD1222 COVID-19 vaccine. Profiled with immunoSEQ multiplex PCR; TCRdb holds only in-frame clones, not every one. Among 90,000 to 130,000 clones listed, around 80% were seen once. Sequenced here: peripheral blood, sampled on day 0 of AZD1222 vaccination. The receptors were sampled from an adult in good health. Both conserved end residues are part of each CDR3. Fields, in order: D gene, J gene, V gene, clone size, CDR3 DNA, CDR3 protein. The D gene is left open where the match is weak. Clone size is given for some rows only: seen once, a few or many times, or a class if the clone is expanded.

TRBD1 TRBJ2-2 TRBV2 once TGTGCCAGCGGGGAGACAGGGTGGAACGGGGAGCTGTTTTTT CASGETGWNGELFF
- TRBJ2-3 TRBV24-1 - TGTGCCACCAGTGACACAGTTAATCCCACAGATACGCAGTATTTT CATSDTVNPTDTQYF
TRBD2 TRBJ2-7 TRBV7-3 - TGTGCCAGCAGCTTAACTTCAGCGGGGGCCTCCTACGAGCAGTACTTC CASSLTSAGASYEQYF
TRBD2 TRBJ2-7 TRBV2 - TGTGCCAGCAGCCCGGAGATTGGGACTAGCATGAGAGAGCAGTACTTC CASSPEIGTSMREQYF
- TRBJ2-7 TRBV4-3 - TGCGCCAGCAGCCAAGAGCGATTAGGCAGGGCCCAGGACGAGCAGTACTTC CASSQERLGRAQDEQYF
- TRBJ1-2 TRBV29-1 - TGCAGCGTTGCCCTACAGGGTATTGATGGCTACACCTTC CSVALQGIDGYTF
- TRBJ1-2 TRBV6-5 - TGTGCCAGCAGTTTAACCCCACCTAACTATGGCTACACCTTC CASSLTPPNYGYTF
- TRBJ1-2 TRBV5-4 - TGTGCCAGCAGCATCCGGGGGAGCGGCTACACCTTC CASSIRGSGYTF
TRBD1 TRBJ1-5 TRBV28 - TGTGCCAGTGAGACAGGGGGTATCAATCAGCCCCAGCATTTT CASETGGINQPQHF
TRBD1 TRBJ2-7 TRBV2 - TGTGCCAGCAAGGGACAGGGGATTTCCTACGAGCAGTACTTC CASKGQGISYEQYF
TRBD1 TRBJ1-2 TRBV28 - TGTGCCAGCAGTTTCCAGGGGGCAACGGGCTACACCTTC CASSFQGATGYTF
TRBD1 TRBJ1-1 TRBV28 - TGTGCCAGCAGTATAAAACTCAGGGGGTCCAACACTGAAGCTTTCTTT CASSIKLRGSNTEAFF
- TRBJ1-5 TRBV28 - TGTGCCAGCGTGACAGCGATCAATCAGCCCCAGCATTTT CASVTAINQPQHF
- TRBJ1-4 TRBV28 - TGTGCCGGGTGTGATGAAGGGGGGTATGAAAAACTGTTTTTT CAGCDEGGYEKLFF
TRBD2 TRBJ2-3 TRBV24-1 - TGTGCCACCAGTGATTTGCAGCGGGACACAGATACGCAGTATTTT CATSDLQRDTDTQYF
- TRBJ2-7 TRBV2 medium-sized TGTGCCAGCAGTGATTCAACCCGGTGGCGGGAGCAGTACTTC CASSDSTRWREQYF
TRBD1 TRBJ1-1 TRBV6-5 - TGTGCCAGCAGGTCTCCAGGGGGCGCGGCTGAAGCTTTCTTT CASRSPGGAAEAFF